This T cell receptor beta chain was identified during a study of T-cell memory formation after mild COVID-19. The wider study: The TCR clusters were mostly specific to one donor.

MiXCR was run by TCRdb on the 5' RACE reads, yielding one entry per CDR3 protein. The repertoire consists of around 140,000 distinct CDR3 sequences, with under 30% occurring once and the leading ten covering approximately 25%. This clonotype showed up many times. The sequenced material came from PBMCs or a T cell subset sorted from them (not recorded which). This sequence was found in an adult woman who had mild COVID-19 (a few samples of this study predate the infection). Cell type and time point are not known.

The CDR3 DNA reads as TGTGCCAGCAGCTTTTTCACGGGGTCAGAGACCCAGTACTTC. It yields the protein CASSFFTGSETQYF. This chain connects TRBV11-2 to TRBJ2-5; a weak D match, TRBD2 (5 bases). Germline V gene lookup returns CDR1 SGHAT and CDR2 FQNNGV. Deletions cut 3 bases from V and 4 bases from J, with 12 bases between. CDR3 length equals 14 residues.